The 13 T cell receptor beta chains below all came from one sample that was sequenced in a study of blood T cell repertoires in COVID-19 (dated by TCRdb to 2020 to 2021). Library creation used the immunoSEQ multiplex PCR assay. This immuneACCESS table, as held by TCRdb, lists in-frame sequences with V and J called but not all clones. Of the missing ones, under half trace to an unresolved V gene in checked studies; the others have no known cause. Recorded for this sample are 300,000 to 400,000 clones; roughly 88% of them occurred a single time. The leading ten clones occupy approximately 1% of the sample. Material for sequencing was PBMCs or T cells enriched from blood (not recorded which). These receptors were taken from a woman in her 30s with acute COVID-19.

The genes are TRBV5-1 and TRBJ2-1, with no clear D. The CDR3 extends over 13 amino acids. Germline V gives CDR1 SGHRS, CDR2 YFSETQ. The ends were cut back, 2 bases at V and 8 bases at J, with 11 bases in the middle. CDR3 sequence reads: CASSLGSWHEQFF. The CDR3 DNA follows: TGCGCCAGCAGCTTAGGTAGCTGGCATGAGCAGTTCTTC.

The gene calls are TRBV4-3 and TRBJ2-4; a possible D gene is TRBD2 (5 bases). Germline loops: CDR1 LGHNA, CDR2 YSLEER. There are 15 residues in the CDR3. The V end lost 4 bases, the J end lost 8 bases, and 18 bases lay between the germline ends. The CDR3 is CASSPEAAQPHIQYF. CDR3 in DNA: TGCGCCAGCAGCCCGGAGGCGGCACAGCCCCACATTCAGTACTTC.

The rearrangement joins TRBV19 to TRBJ2-2; TRBD2 aligns across 7 bases. The germline CDR1 and CDR2 sequences are LNHDA and SQIVND (reference sequence). The CDR3 consists of 14 residues. J gave up 7 bases and V 8 bases, and 10 bases lay outside the gene matches. The CDR3 sequence is CASWEGQGFGELFF. In nucleotides, the CDR3 is TGTGCCAGTTGGGAGGGGCAAGGGTTCGGGGAGCTGTTTTTT.

V is TRBV5-8 and J is TRBJ2-3, with D hard to call. V gave up 4 bases and J gave up 6 bases, with 9 bases separating them. The CDR3 covers 12 residues. Germline CDR1 SGHTS, CDR2 YDEGEE. The CDR3 reads CASSNGPDTQYF. In nucleotides, the CDR3 is TGTGCCAGCAGCAACGGTCCGGATACGCAGTATTTT.

This clone appeared once. V usage is TRBV9 and J usage is TRBJ2-3; D is perhaps TRBD2 (6 bases). Looked up from germline, CDR1 is SGDLS and CDR2 is YYNGEE. This CDR3 has 13 amino acids. Trimming removed 5 bases from V and 5 bases from J, with 12 bases in between. The DNA for the CDR3 is TGTGCCAGCAGGGGGCCCGGGGGAGATACGCAGTATTTT. The encoded protein is CASRGPGGDTQYF.

The J gene is TRBJ1-5, the V gene TRBV11-2; 10 bases map to TRBD1. V lost 2 bases and J lost 11; bases outside the gene matches: 9. Germline V gives CDR1 SGHAT, CDR2 FQNNGV. The CDR3 extends over 15 amino acids. The CDR3 region has the DNA TGTGCCAGCAGCTTATGGGACAGGGGAGCAGAGGCCCAGCATTTT. This gives the protein CASSLWDRGAEAQHF.

Regarding this clone: A much more abundant neighbour one base away suggests this may be a read error. Other DNA sequences in this sample translate to the same CDR3. This rearrangement joins TRBV3-1 (or the pseudogene TRBV3-2) to TRBJ2-1, with 8 bases lining up with TRBD2. Germline CDR1 LGHDT, CDR2 YNNKEL (reference sequence). CDR3 length: 15 amino acids. The J segment lost 4 bases and the V segment lost 4 bases, leaving 6 bases of the junction unmatched. The CDR3 nucleotides are TGTGCCAGCAGCCCCGGGACTAGAGGGTACAATGAGCAGTTCTTC. It codes for CASSPGTRGYNEQFF.

The chain combines TRBV29-1 with TRBJ2-7; 8 nucleotides align to TRBD2. CDR1 SQVTM and CDR2 ANQGSEA come from the germline V gene. The CDR3 extends over 12 amino acids. Unmatched junction bases numbered 9, after V lost 7 bases and J lost 7 bases. The CDR3 here is CSARGGSREQYF. For the CDR3, the DNA is TGCAGCGCCCGCGGGGGGTCGCGAGAGCAGTACTTC.

The gene calls are TRBV29-1 and TRBJ2-7, with D uncertain. V gave up 1 base and J gave up 2 bases, with 6 bases separating them. Germline V CDR1 and CDR2: SQVTM, ANQGSEA. The length of the CDR3 is 12 residues. CDR3 sequence: CSVEGSTYEQYF. The CDR3 coding sequence is TGCAGCGTTGAAGGCAGTACCTACGAGCAGTACTTC.

The gene calls are TRBV3-1 (or the pseudogene TRBV3-2) and TRBJ2-3; 8 positions agree with TRBD2. Germline trimming cut 1 base from V and 8 bases from J; bases unmatched to any gene: 14. Germline CDR1 reads LGHDT; CDR2 reads YNNKEL (reference sequence). The CDR3 loop spans 17 amino acids. The CDR3 nucleotides read TGTGCCAGCAGCCAAGTTTTCCCCCGGAATAGCGGGACTACGCAGTATTTT. Its protein product is CASSQVFPRNSGTTQYF.

The genes are TRBV19 and TRBJ1-2; TRBD1 matches at 10 bases. J gave up 4 bases and V 10 bases, and 12 bases lay outside the gene matches. The germline gives CDR1 LNHDA, CDR2 SQIVND (reference sequence). The CDR3 has 15 amino acids. The CDR3 here is CAIRDRGASGYGYTF. The CDR3 DNA follows: TGTGCCATCCGGGACAGGGGCGCCTCCGGCTATGGCTACACCTTC.

This chain uses TRBV5-6 with TRBJ2-7, with TRBD1 as a possible D gene (6 bases). Germline-derived CDR1 and CDR2 are SGHDT and YYEEEE. The CDR3 is 14 residues long. Trimming removed 6 bases at V and 3 bases at J, with 16 bases between. The CDR3 nucleotides are TGTGCCAGCAATACCAAGGGGGATGTCTACGAGCAGTACTTC. It yields the protein CASNTKGDVYEQYF.

The chain couples TRBV6-5 to TRBJ1-5; D ambiguous. V was pared by 2 bases and J by 3 bases, with 8 bases between. Germline V gene lookup returns CDR1 MNHEY and CDR2 SVGAGI. The CDR3 runs to 14 residues. The CDR3 DNA sequence: TGTGCCAGCAGTTACACTCCGTCCAATCAGCCCCAGCATTTT. Translation gives CASSYTPSNQPQHF.